The 9 T cell receptor beta chains below come from one sample, sequenced in a study of immune evolution from preneoplasia to lung adenocarcinoma. Sequencing used immunoSEQ multiplex PCR; TCRdb keeps in-frame clones, though not all of them. The sample holds some 15,000 clones, 80% to 90% seen once. The sequenced sample consisted of FFPE invasive lung adenocarcinoma tissue. The source is a person in their 70s with invasive lung adenocarcinoma.

V and J are TRBV10-1 and TRBJ1-1; a possible D gene is TRBD1 (6 bases). V was pared by 0 bases and J by 3 bases, with 11 bases between. CDR1 and CDR2 (germline): WNHNN, SYGVQD (reference sequence). The CDR3 loop spans 15 amino acids. The CDR3 DNA follows: TGCGCCAGCAGTGAGTCATCCCAGGGGTACACTGAAGCTTTCTTT. Amino acids: CASSESSQGYTEAFF.

The chain uses TRBV10-1 and TRBJ1-1; no reliable D call. With 4 bases removed from V and 3 bases from J, the gap between germline ends came to 15 bases. Germline V CDR1 and CDR2: WNHNN, SYGVQD (reference sequence). The CDR3 loop spans 15 amino acids. The CDR3 region is CASSGEKGRYTEAFF. The CDR3 nucleotides read TGCGCCAGCAGTGGGGAAAAAGGACGGTACACTGAAGCTTTCTTT.

This chain uses TRBV9 with TRBJ1-1; D not resolved. Germline V gene lookup returns CDR1 SGDLS and CDR2 YYNGEE. Trimming cost V 0 bases and J 1 base, with 10 bases left between them. The CDR3 has 15 residues. The CDR3 is CASSVDMRRNTEAFF. Written as DNA, the CDR3 is TGTGCCAGCAGCGTAGATATGAGGAGGAACACTGAAGCTTTCTTT.

The chain uses TRBV19 and TRBJ1-2; D uncertain. V shed 3 bases and J shed 6 bases, with 20 bases lying between them. This CDR3 has 16 amino acids. Germline loops: CDR1 LNHDA, CDR2 SQIVND (reference sequence). The CDR3 loop reads CASSMSQSAGTDGYTF. CDR3 DNA: TGTGCCAGTAGTATGTCACAATCGGCGGGAACGGATGGCTACACCTTC.

J is TRBJ2-7 and V is TRBV28, with D possibly matching TRBD2 (7 bases). V dropped 6 bases and J dropped 7 bases, with 19 bases sitting between them. The CDR3 covers 14 residues. Germline lookup yields CDR1 MDHEN and CDR2 SYDVKM. Here the CDR3 reads CASSYRDGGREQYF. CDR3 DNA sequence: TGTGCCAGCAGCTACCGGGACGGGGGGCGTGAGCAGTACTTC.

The chain combines TRBV5-8 with TRBJ2-3; perhaps TRBD1 as D (6 bases). The CDR3 loop spans 14 amino acids. Germline V CDR1 and CDR2: SGHTS, YDEGEE. The V end was cut by 5 bases, the J end by 4 bases, with 14 bases between. In DNA, the CDR3 is TGTGCCAGCAGAGAATACAGGGTTTCAGATACGCAGTATTTT. Protein product: CASREYRVSDTQYF.

This chain links TRBV5-8 with TRBJ1-3; no clear D. Deletions cut 0 bases from V and 4 bases from J, with 2 bases between. The CDR3 extends over 12 amino acids. The germline CDR1 and CDR2 sequences are SGHTS and YDEGEE. CDR3 sequence (DNA): TGTGCCAGCAGCTTGGCGGGAAACACCATATATTTT. It encodes CASSLAGNTIYF.

This rearrangement joins TRBV11-3 to TRBJ2-1; a weak D match, TRBD2 (5 bases). Germline V gives CDR1 SGHNT, CDR2 YENEEA. Deletions cut 2 bases from V and 6 bases from J, with 17 bases between. This CDR3 region has 16 residues. CDR3 amino acids: CASSLRPQAASNEQFF. CDR3 DNA sequence: TGTGCCAGCAGCTTACGGCCCCAAGCGGCAAGCAATGAGCAGTTCTTC.

The V gene is TRBV7-2, the J gene TRBJ2-1, with a weak D call TRBD2 (6 bases). This CDR3 comprises 18 residues. Between the trimmed V and J ends, which lost 2 bases and 3 bases, there was a span of 20 bases. Germline loops: CDR1 SGHTA, CDR2 FQGNSA. The CDR3 nucleotides are TGTGCCAGCAGCTTAAAAGTGGGAGGAACCCATTTCTACAATGAGCAGTTCTTC. Encoded protein: CASSLKVGGTHFYNEQFF.